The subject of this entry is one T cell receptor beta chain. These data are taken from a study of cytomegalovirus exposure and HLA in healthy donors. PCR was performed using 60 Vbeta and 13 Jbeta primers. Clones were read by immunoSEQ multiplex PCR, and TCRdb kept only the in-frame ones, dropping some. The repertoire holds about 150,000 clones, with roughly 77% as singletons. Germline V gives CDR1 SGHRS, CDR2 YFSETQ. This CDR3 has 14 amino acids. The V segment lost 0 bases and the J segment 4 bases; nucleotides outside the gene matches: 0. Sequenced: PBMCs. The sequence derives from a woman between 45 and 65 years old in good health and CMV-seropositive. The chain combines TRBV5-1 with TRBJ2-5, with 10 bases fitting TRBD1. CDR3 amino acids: CASSLGQGAETQYF. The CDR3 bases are TGCGCCAGCAGCTTGGGACAGGGGGCAGAGACCCAGTACTTC.